The next 5 T cell receptor beta chains were all read from a single sample in a study of T cell responses to AZD1222 COVID-19 vaccine (dated by TCRdb to 2020 to 2022). Library preparation used the immunoSEQ multiplex PCR assay. TCRdb stores this immuneACCESS table with in-frame sequences only. Part of the clones is absent; in the studies checked, under half of the shortfall reflects unresolved V genes, and no reason is known for the rest. For this sample there are 60,000 to 75,000 clones; roughly nine tenths appear just once. The ten largest clones take up 25% to 35% of the sample. Read against the paper, the sample's time point label means: about 28 days (+/-7) after the second vaccine dose. This material consisted of peripheral blood, taken 28 days after the second AZD1222 dose. The receptor set was obtained from an adult who received the AZD1222 COVID-19 vaccine.

The V and J genes are TRBV6-5 and TRBJ1-2, with 8 bases fitting TRBD1. The trim removed 5 bases at V and 5 bases at J, leaving 7 bases unmatched. CDR1 and CDR2 from the germline V gene are MNHEY and SVGAGI. The CDR3 extends over 14 amino acids. The CDR3 DNA sequence: TGTGCCAGCAGTCACAGGGGGGAAGGGTATGGCTACACCTTC. Amino acids: CASSHRGEGYGYTF.

The chain couples TRBV6-6 to TRBJ2-5; D not resolved. Germline loops: CDR1 MNHNY, CDR2 SVGAGI (reference sequence). The CDR3 has 13 amino acids. Deletions cut 6 bases from V and 4 bases from J, with 12 bases between. The CDR3 DNA reads as TGTGCCAGCAGCTACGGAGAAGGAGAGACCCAGTACTTC. Translating gives CASSYGEGETQYF.

The chain combines TRBV24-1 with TRBJ2-1; 8 bases map to TRBD2. Looked up from germline, CDR1 is KGHDR and CDR2 is SFDVKD. The CDR3 covers 16 residues. Germline trimming cut 3 bases from V and 0 bases from J; bases unmatched to any gene: 3. As DNA, the CDR3 is TGTGCCACCAGTGATACTAGCGGATACTCCTACAATGAGCAGTTCTTC. This gives the protein CATSDTSGYSYNEQFF.

Only one count was recorded for this clone. The rearrangement joins TRBV9 to TRBJ1-1; D is unresolved. The CDR3 has 13 amino acids. CDR1 and CDR2 from the germline V gene are SGDLS and YYNGEE. Deletions cut 0 bases from V and 2 bases from J, with 5 bases between. The CDR3 reads CASSVDINTEAFF. The CDR3 nucleotides read TGTGCCAGCAGCGTAGACATAAACACTGAAGCTTTCTTT. The complete variable domain, with remaining parts taken from reference TRBV9 and TRBJ1-1, reads DSGVTQTPKHLITATGQRVTLRCSPRSGDLSVYWYQQSLDQGLQFLIQYYNGEERAKGNILERFSAQQFPDLHSELNLSSLELGDSALYFCASSVDINTEAFFGQGTRLTVV.

The gene calls are TRBV4-3 and TRBJ2-1; D unresolved. This CDR3 has 15 residues. Trimming stripped 0 bases from V and 7 bases from J, with 13 bases between. Germline CDR1 reads LGHNA; CDR2 reads YSLEER. CDR3 amino acids: CASSQENSWGNEQFF. CDR3 coding DNA: TGCGCCAGCAGCCAAGAGAACAGTTGGGGTAATGAGCAGTTCTTC.